This T cell receptor (beta chain) originates from a study of shared clonotypes between healthy human individuals. At the level of the study: Every donor yielded three CD4 naive, three CD4 memory, two CD8 naive and one CD8 memory plate.

This clone came up once. Its antigen remains unknown. General study points: The represented genetic and exposure-history diversity was limited by the small number of donors.

Clones were read by immunoSEQ multiplex PCR, and TCRdb kept only the in-frame ones, dropping some. The table has about 330,000 clones, about 74% seen once. Healthy adults negative for HIV, lacking recent acute infections or vaccinations, served as donors. Memory CD4+ cells were the fraction left after CD45RA+ naive selection. The sample taken for sequencing was memory CD4+ T cells sorted from blood. The sample's subset: CD45RA-negative fraction. The TCR sequence derives from a man younger than 45 in good health.

DNA of the CDR3: TGTGCCAGTAGTCCACCTGGGGCAGTCAACACTGAAGCTTTCTTT. Translating it yields CASSPPGAVNTEAFF. The gene calls are TRBV19 and TRBJ1-1; TRBD1 is a possible D gene (5 bases). V lost 5 bases and J lost 2, with 15 bases in between. The CDR3 extends over 15 amino acids. CDR1 is LNHDA and CDR2 is SQIVND in the germline V gene (reference sequence).